This T cell receptor beta chain was recorded in a study of cytomegalovirus exposure and HLA in healthy donors. Overall study results and limits: Cytomegalovirus association was assigned to about 150 TCR beta chains.

The CDR3 consists of 15 residues. Germline V gene sequence: CDR1 SGDLS, CDR2 YYNGEE. V dropped 1 base and J dropped 2 bases, with 12 bases sitting between them. Comments on this clone: Its antigen is undetermined.

The study ran its PCR with 60 Vbeta and 13 Jbeta primers. Profiled with immunoSEQ multiplex PCR; TCRdb holds only in-frame clones, not every one. The sample holds roughly 140,000 clones; roughly 85% are singletons and the top ten take about 0.62%. The source is a male donor in good health and CMV-seronegative. Sequenced: PBMCs. This chain joins TRBV9 and TRBJ1-1, with a possible D match to TRBD1 (5 bases). The DNA for the CDR3 is TGTGCCAGCAGCGTAATGCCTGGGGCTAACACTGAAGCTTTCTTT. Its protein is CASSVMPGANTEAFF.